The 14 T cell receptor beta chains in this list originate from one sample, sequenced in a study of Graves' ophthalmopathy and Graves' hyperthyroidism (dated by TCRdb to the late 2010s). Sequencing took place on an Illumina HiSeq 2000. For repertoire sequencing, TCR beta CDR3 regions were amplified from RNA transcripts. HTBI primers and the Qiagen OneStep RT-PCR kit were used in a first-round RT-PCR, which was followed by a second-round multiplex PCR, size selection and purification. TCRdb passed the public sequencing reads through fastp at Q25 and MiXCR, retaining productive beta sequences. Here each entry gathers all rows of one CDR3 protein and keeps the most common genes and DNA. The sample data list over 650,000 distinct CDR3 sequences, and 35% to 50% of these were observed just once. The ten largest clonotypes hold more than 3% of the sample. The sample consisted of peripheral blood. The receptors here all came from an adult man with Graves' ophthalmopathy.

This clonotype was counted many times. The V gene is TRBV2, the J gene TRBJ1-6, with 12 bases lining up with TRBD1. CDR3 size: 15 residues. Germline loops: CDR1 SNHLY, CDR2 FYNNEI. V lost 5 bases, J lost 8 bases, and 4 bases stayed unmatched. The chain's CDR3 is CASSSGTGGHSPLHF. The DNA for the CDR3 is TGTGCCAGCAGTTCCGGGACAGGGGGCCATTCACCCCTCCACTTT.

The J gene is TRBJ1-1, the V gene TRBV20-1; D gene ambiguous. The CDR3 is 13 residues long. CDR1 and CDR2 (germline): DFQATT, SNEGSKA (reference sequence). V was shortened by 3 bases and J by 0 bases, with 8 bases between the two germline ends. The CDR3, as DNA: TGCAGTGCTAGCTTCCACCTGAACACTGAAGCTTTCTTT. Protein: CSASFHLNTEAFF.

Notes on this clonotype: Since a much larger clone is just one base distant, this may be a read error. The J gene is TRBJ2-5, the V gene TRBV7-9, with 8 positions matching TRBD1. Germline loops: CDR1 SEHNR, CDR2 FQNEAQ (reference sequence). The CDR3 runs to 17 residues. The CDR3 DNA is TGTGCCAGCAGCCCTTACCCGGACAGGGCATACCAAGAGACCCAGCACTTC. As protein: CASSPYPDRAYQETQHF.

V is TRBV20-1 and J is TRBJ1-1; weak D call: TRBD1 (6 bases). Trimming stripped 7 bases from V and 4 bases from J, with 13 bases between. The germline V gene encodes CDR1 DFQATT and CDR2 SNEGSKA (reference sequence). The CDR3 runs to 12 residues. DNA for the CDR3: TGCAGTGGGAACAGGGAGAGCACTGAAGCTTTCTTT. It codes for CSGNRESTEAFF.

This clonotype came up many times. The CDR3, as DNA: TGTGCCAGCAGCTTAACAGGGCACTCGAACACCGGGGAGCTGTTTTTT. Translation gives CASSLTGHSNTGELFF. The rearrangement links TRBV7-2 to TRBJ2-2; TRBD1 is a possible D gene (6 bases). The CDR3 is made up of 16 amino acids. The germline V gene encodes CDR1 SGHTA and CDR2 FQGNSA. The V end was cut by 2 bases, the J end by 0 bases, with 10 bases between.

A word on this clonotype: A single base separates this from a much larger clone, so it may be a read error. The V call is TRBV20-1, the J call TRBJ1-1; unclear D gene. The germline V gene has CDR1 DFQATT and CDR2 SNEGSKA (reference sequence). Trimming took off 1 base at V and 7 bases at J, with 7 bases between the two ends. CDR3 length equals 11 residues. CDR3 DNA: TGCAGTGCTAGAGTAGACCGTGAAGCTTTCTTT. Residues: CSARVDREAFF.

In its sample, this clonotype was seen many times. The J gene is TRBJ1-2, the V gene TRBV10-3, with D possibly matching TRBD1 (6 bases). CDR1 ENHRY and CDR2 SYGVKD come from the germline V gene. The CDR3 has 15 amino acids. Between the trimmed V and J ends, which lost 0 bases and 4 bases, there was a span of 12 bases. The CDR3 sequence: CAISESGGNVYGYTF. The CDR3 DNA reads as TGTGCCATCAGTGAGTCGGGGGGCAACGTCTATGGCTACACCTTC.

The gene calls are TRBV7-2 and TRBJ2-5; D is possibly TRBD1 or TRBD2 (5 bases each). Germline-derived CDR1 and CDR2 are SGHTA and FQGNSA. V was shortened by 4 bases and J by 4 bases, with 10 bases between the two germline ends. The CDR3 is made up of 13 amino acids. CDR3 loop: CASSSRGSETQYF. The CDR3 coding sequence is TGTGCCAGCAGCTCGAGGGGTTCAGAGACCCAGTACTTC.

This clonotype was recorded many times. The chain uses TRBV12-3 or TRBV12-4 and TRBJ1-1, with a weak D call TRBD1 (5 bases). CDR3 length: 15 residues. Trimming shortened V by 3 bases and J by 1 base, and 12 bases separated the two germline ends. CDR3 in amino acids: CASSLYAGTNTEAFF. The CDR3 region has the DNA TGTGCCAGCAGTTTGTACGCCGGGACGAACACTGAAGCTTTCTTT.

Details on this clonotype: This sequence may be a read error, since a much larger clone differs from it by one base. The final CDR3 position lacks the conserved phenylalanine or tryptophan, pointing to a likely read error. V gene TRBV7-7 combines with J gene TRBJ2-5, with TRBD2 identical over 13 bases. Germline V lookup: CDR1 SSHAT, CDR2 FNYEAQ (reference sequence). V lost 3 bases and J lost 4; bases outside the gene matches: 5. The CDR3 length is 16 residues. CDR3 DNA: TGTGCCAGCAGCTTCACTAGCGGGGGGGCCGTAGAGACCCAGTACTAC. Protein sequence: CASSFTSGGAVETQYY.

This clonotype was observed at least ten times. The chain's CDR3 is CASSLVDKNTEAFF. The CDR3, as DNA: TGTGCCAGCAGCTTAGTCGACAAGAACACTGAAGCTTTCTTT. V is TRBV7-9 and J is TRBJ1-1; no clear D. Trimming shortened V by 1 base and J by 1 base, and 7 bases separated the two germline ends. The CDR3 runs 14 residues. The germline V gene has CDR1 SEHNR and CDR2 FQNEAQ (reference sequence).

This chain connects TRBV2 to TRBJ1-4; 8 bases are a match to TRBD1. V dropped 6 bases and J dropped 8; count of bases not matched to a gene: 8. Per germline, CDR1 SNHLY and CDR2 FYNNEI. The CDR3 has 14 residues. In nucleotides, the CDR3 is TGTGCCAGCAGCGTACAGGGGGAGAAGGAAAAACTGTTTTTT. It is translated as CASSVQGEKEKLFF.

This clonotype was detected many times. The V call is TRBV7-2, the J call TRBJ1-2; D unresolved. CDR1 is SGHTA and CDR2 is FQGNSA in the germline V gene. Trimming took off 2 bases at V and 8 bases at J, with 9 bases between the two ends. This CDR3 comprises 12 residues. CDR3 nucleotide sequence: TGTGCCAGCAGCTTATGGGGTCGGGGCTACACCTTC. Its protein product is CASSLWGRGYTF.

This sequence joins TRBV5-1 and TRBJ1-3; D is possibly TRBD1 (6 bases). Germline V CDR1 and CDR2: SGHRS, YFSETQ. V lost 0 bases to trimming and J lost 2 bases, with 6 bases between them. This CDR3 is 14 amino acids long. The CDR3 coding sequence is TGCGCCAGCAGCTTGGGGGACACTGGAAACACCATATATTTT. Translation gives CASSLGDTGNTIYF.